This TCR beta chain was identified in a study of blood T cell repertoires in COVID-19. This clone was detected only a few times. This CDR3 has 13 residues. Germline values: CDR1 SQVTM, CDR2 ANQGSEA. Unmatched junction bases numbered 10, after V lost 7 bases and J lost 6 bases. Measured with immunoSEQ multiplex PCR; TCRdb has only the in-frame clones, and not every one. The sample consists of 200,000 to 250,000 clones, approximately 91% of them appearing once. This chain joins TRBV29-1 and TRBJ2-5; 8 nucleotides line up with TRBD1. The material sequenced was peripheral blood. This sequence originates from a woman aged 60-75 years with acute or convalescent COVID-19. The CDR3: CSGIPGGGQTQYF. The CDR3 nucleotides are TGCAGCGGGATCCCAGGGGGCGGACAGACCCAGTACTTC.